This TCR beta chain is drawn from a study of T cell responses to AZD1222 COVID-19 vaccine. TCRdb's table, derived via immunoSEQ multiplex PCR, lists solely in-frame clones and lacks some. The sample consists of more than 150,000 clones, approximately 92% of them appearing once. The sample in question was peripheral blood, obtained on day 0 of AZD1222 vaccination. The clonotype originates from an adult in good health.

The chain's CDR3 is CASSLKLANTEAFF. Written as DNA, the CDR3 is TGTGCCAGCAGCTTAAAACTCGCGAACACTGAAGCTTTCTTT. The chain combines TRBV7-9 with TRBJ1-1; D call uncertain. The CDR3 is 14 amino acids. CDR1 and CDR2 from the germline V gene are SEHNR and FQNEAQ (reference sequence). The V gene lost 2 bases and the J gene lost 1 base, with 8 bases spanning the gap.